This is a list of T cell receptor beta chains from one sample in a study of T cell repertoires in cytomegalovirus infection. Their recognized antigens are unknown. TCRdb reprocessed the reads via MiXCR and lists one record per CDR3 protein. The sample consists of about 500,000 distinct CDR3 sequences, about 33% of them appearing once. The material was cultured PBMCs, obtained from culture after CMV antigen stimulation. Source of these receptors: a human donor in good health (CMV status not recorded). Some clones in this sample may be carry-over from other donors' samples. Both conserved end residues are part of each CDR3. D genes are given only for firm matches. Size values are once, few and many counts, or a class for expanded clones, and some rows have none.

v_gene: TRBV6-2/TRBV6-3; abundance: once; j_gene: TRBJ2-1; len: 15; d_gene: TRBD1; CDR3aa: CASSYSKGGLAEQFF; CDR3nt: TGTGCCAGCAGTTACTCGAAAGGGGGCCTGGCTGAGCAGTTCTTC
v_gene: TRBV12-3/TRBV12-4; abundance: .; j_gene: TRBJ2-1; len: 15; d_gene: .; CDR3aa: CASRSQGSSYNEQFF; CDR3nt: TGTGCCAGCAGGTCTCAGGGGAGCTCCTACAATGAGCAGTTCTTC
v_gene: TRBV7-8; abundance: many; j_gene: TRBJ2-5; len: 14; d_gene: .; CDR3aa: CASSIRGEGETQYF; CDR3nt: TGTGCCAGCAGCATAAGAGGAGAAGGGGAGACCCAGTACTTC
v_gene: TRBV7-2; abundance: .; j_gene: TRBJ1-2; len: 14; d_gene: TRBD1; CDR3aa: CASSFGQGRDGYTF; CDR3nt: TGTGCCAGCAGCTTTGGACAGGGTCGAGATGGCTACACCTTC
v_gene: TRBV12-3/TRBV12-4; abundance: few; j_gene: TRBJ2-3; len: 15; d_gene: .; CDR3aa: CASTQHPGPTDTQYF; CDR3nt: TGTGCCAGCACTCAACACCCGGGTCCCACAGATACGCAGTATTTT
v_gene: TRBV7-2; abundance: many; j_gene: TRBJ2-5; len: 18; d_gene: TRBD2; CDR3aa: CASSLGTSGLPGQETQYF; CDR3nt: TGTGCCAGCAGCTTGGGGACTAGCGGGCTCCCCGGGCAAGAGACCCAGTACTTC
v_gene: TRBV29-1; abundance: .; j_gene: TRBJ1-1; len: 13; d_gene: .; CDR3aa: CSVEVGQNTEAFF; CDR3nt: TGCAGCGTAGAGGTCGGACAGAACACTGAAGCTTTCTTT
v_gene: TRBV28; abundance: few; j_gene: TRBJ1-2; len: 11; d_gene: .; CDR3aa: CASSLQDGYTF; CDR3nt: TGTGCCAGCAGTTTACAGGATGGCTACACCTTC
v_gene: TRBV7-3; abundance: few; j_gene: TRBJ2-5; len: 16; d_gene: .; CDR3aa: CASSLSPVVGQETQYF; CDR3nt: TGTGCCAGCAGCTTAAGCCCCGTAGTTGGTCAAGAGACCCAGTACTTC
v_gene: TRBV7-3; abundance: few; j_gene: TRBJ2-1; len: 14; d_gene: .; CDR3aa: CAARKGTPYNEQFF; CDR3nt: TGTGCCGCCCGTAAGGGGACTCCATACAATGAGCAGTTCTTC
v_gene: TRBV10-3; abundance: .; j_gene: TRBJ1-1; len: 12; d_gene: .; CDR3aa: CAINGQNTEAFF; CDR3nt: TGTGCCATCAACGGACAGAACACTGAAGCTTTCTTT
v_gene: TRBV12-3/TRBV12-4; abundance: many; j_gene: TRBJ2-2; len: 16; d_gene: .; CDR3aa: CASSLSGLLVKEELFF; CDR3nt: TGTGCCAGCAGTTTGTCGGGTCTTCTGGTCAAAGAGGAGCTGTTTTTT
v_gene: TRBV5-1; abundance: .; j_gene: TRBJ2-7; len: 15; d_gene: .; CDR3aa: CASSLAGQSQYEQYF; CDR3nt: TGCGCCAGCAGCTTGGCTGGACAGAGCCAGTACGAGCAGTACTTC
v_gene: TRBV7-6; abundance: .; j_gene: TRBJ1-1; len: 13; d_gene: .; CDR3aa: CASSAQGGTEAFF; CDR3nt: TGTGCCAGCAGCGCCCAGGGTGGCACTGAAGCTTTCTTT
v_gene: TRBV19; abundance: few; j_gene: TRBJ1-1; len: 14; d_gene: .; CDR3aa: CASIYSGTPGGPFF; CDR3nt: TGTGCCAGTATTTACTCCGGGACACCAGGCGGGCCTTTCTTT
v_gene: TRBV28; abundance: .; j_gene: TRBJ2-7; len: 19; d_gene: .; CDR3aa: CASSHPFPGGWDSSYEQYF; CDR3nt: TGTGCCAGCAGCCACCCCTTCCCAGGCGGATGGGACTCCTCCTACGAGCAGTACTTC
v_gene: TRBV7-9; abundance: few; j_gene: TRBJ2-1; len: 15; d_gene: TRBD2; CDR3aa: CASSIRLAGVSEQFF; CDR3nt: TGTGCCAGCAGCATCCGACTAGCGGGAGTGAGTGAGCAGTTCTTC
v_gene: TRBV7-2; abundance: .; j_gene: TRBJ2-1; len: 16; d_gene: TRBD2; CDR3aa: CASRASGPSSYNEQFF; CDR3nt: TGTGCCAGCAGGGCTAGCGGGCCTAGCTCCTACAATGAGCAGTTCTTC
v_gene: TRBV11-2; abundance: once; j_gene: TRBJ2-3; len: 13; d_gene: .; CDR3aa: CASSASGTNTQYF; CDR3nt: TGTGCCAGCAGCGCCTCGGGGACAAATACGCAGTATTTT
v_gene: TRBV6-2/TRBV6-3; abundance: once; j_gene: TRBJ1-2; len: 16; d_gene: .; CDR3aa: CASSFRTGSSNYGYTF; CDR3nt: TGTGCCAGCAGTTTCAGAACGGGGTCATCTAACTATGGCTACACCTTC
v_gene: TRBV7-6; abundance: .; j_gene: TRBJ2-3; len: 14; d_gene: .; CDR3aa: CASSLASGEDTQYF; CDR3nt: TGTGCCAGCAGCCTCGCATCAGGGGAAGATACGCAGTATTTT
v_gene: TRBV27; abundance: .; j_gene: TRBJ2-6; len: 16; d_gene: .; CDR3aa: CASSLLGQRGANVLTF; CDR3nt: TGTGCCAGCAGTTTGCTCGGACAAAGAGGGGCCAACGTCCTGACTTTC
v_gene: TRBV4-3; abundance: .; j_gene: TRBJ2-3; len: 16; d_gene: .; CDR3aa: CASSQDGAYSTDTQYF; CDR3nt: TGCGCCAGCAGCCAAGATGGGGCGTATAGCACAGATACGCAGTATTTT
v_gene: TRBV6-2/TRBV6-3; abundance: .; j_gene: TRBJ2-2; len: 16; d_gene: TRBD2; CDR3aa: CASSARLAGGPGELFF; CDR3nt: TGTGCCAGCAGTGCCAGACTAGCGGGAGGGCCCGGGGAGCTGTTTTTT
v_gene: TRBV12-3/TRBV12-4; abundance: few; j_gene: TRBJ2-3; len: 16; d_gene: .; CDR3aa: CASSSPGVWGTDTQYF; CDR3nt: TGTGCCAGCAGTTCCCCCGGAGTCTGGGGCACAGATACGCAGTATTTT
v_gene: TRBV11-2; abundance: .; j_gene: TRBJ2-1; len: 17; d_gene: TRBD2; CDR3aa: CASRSPRAGRMSNEQFF; CDR3nt: TGTGCCAGCAGATCACCCCGGGCCGGGAGGATGAGCAATGAGCAGTTCTTC
v_gene: TRBV12-3/TRBV12-4; abundance: .; j_gene: TRBJ2-3; len: 15; d_gene: .; CDR3aa: CASSPGEAGTDTQYF; CDR3nt: TGTGCCAGCAGCCCCGGAGAGGCCGGGACAGATACGCAGTATTTT
v_gene: TRBV11-3; abundance: .; j_gene: TRBJ1-3; len: 16; d_gene: .; CDR3aa: CASSLGTGDSGNTIYF; CDR3nt: TGTGCCAGCAGCCTCGGAACGGGGGATTCTGGAAACACCATATATTTT
v_gene: TRBV6-6; abundance: .; j_gene: TRBJ2-1; len: 17; d_gene: TRBD2; CDR3aa: CASSYSRPGTSYNEQFF; CDR3nt: TGTGCCAGCAGTTACTCTAGGCCCGGGACTAGCTACAATGAGCAGTTCTTC
v_gene: TRBV28; abundance: .; j_gene: TRBJ2-7; len: 17; d_gene: TRBD2; CDR3aa: CASNNRAGLGATMKQYF; CDR3nt: TGTGCCAGCAACAACCGCGCGGGACTAGGAGCTACGATGAAGCAGTACTTC
v_gene: TRBV7-8; abundance: .; j_gene: TRBJ2-5; len: 13; d_gene: .; CDR3aa: CASSEGRQATQYF; CDR3nt: TGTGCCAGCAGCGAAGGACGCCAGGCGACCCAGTACTTC
v_gene: TRBV7-8; abundance: .; j_gene: TRBJ2-7; len: 14; d_gene: TRBD1; CDR3aa: CASSVRDRANEQYF; CDR3nt: TGTGCCAGCAGCGTCCGGGACAGGGCTAACGAGCAGTACTTC
v_gene: TRBV15; abundance: .; j_gene: TRBJ2-3; len: 17; d_gene: TRBD2; CDR3aa: CATSRDGTSGRPDTQYF; CDR3nt: TGTGCCACCAGCAGAGATGGGACTAGCGGGAGGCCAGATACGCAGTATTTT
v_gene: TRBV20-1; abundance: .; j_gene: TRBJ2-2; len: 14; d_gene: .; CDR3aa: CSARDRKYTGELFF; CDR3nt: TGCAGTGCCAGAGACAGGAAATACACCGGGGAGCTGTTTTTT
v_gene: TRBV6-5; abundance: .; j_gene: TRBJ2-1; len: 15; d_gene: TRBD2; CDR3aa: CASSQLAGLYNEQFF; CDR3nt: TGTGCCAGCAGCCAATTAGCGGGGCTATACAATGAGCAGTTCTTC